These 13 T cell receptor beta chains originate from one sample sequenced in a study of graft-versus-host responses after intestinal transplantation. Using immunoSEQ multiplex PCR, the repertoire was profiled, and TCRdb retains in-frame clones only, with some absent. Among 11,000 to 15,000 clones listed, around a third were seen once. This specimen was alloreactive CD4+ T cells from a mixed lymphocyte reaction culture, taken before intestinal transplant. Subset given: CFSE-low proliferating T cells sorted from approximately 6-day pre-transplant mixed lymphocyte reaction (GvH or HvG direction). The origin of the receptors is a human patient who received an intestinal transplant.

V usage is TRBV27 and J usage is TRBJ2-2; TRBD2 aligns across 8 bases. Germline V gene data show CDR1 as MNHEY and CDR2 as SMNVEV (reference sequence). The V and J ends lost 5 bases and 4 bases, in that order; junction bases with no gene match: 3. The CDR3 has 14 amino acids. CDR3 coding DNA: TGTGCCAGCAGTAGCGGGAGAATCACCGGGGAGCTGTTTTTT. Translation gives CASSSGRITGELFF.

This chain connects TRBV11-3 to TRBJ1-1; D not certain. Trimming took off 3 bases at V and 6 bases at J, with 8 bases between the two ends. The CDR3 is 12 residues long. The germline V gene encodes CDR1 SGHNT and CDR2 YENEEA. CDR3 protein: CASSLYRSEAFF. The CDR3 region has the DNA TGTGCCAGCAGCTTGTACCGGTCTGAAGCTTTCTTT.

The rearrangement uses TRBV6-5 and TRBJ1-1; D might be TRBD1 (6 bases). Trimming took off 5 bases at V and 3 bases at J, with 13 bases between the two ends. In germline, CDR1 is MNHEY, CDR2 SVGAGI. The CDR3 is made up of 14 amino acids. Here the CDR3 reads CASSEQGFYTEAFF. The CDR3 coding sequence is TGTGCCAGCAGTGAACAGGGATTTTACACTGAAGCTTTCTTT.

V and J are TRBV10-1 and TRBJ2-7; D gene uncertain. This CDR3 comprises 16 residues. The germline gives CDR1 WNHNN, CDR2 SYGVQD (reference sequence). Deletions cut 4 bases from V and 2 bases from J, with 18 bases between. The DNA for the CDR3 is TGCGCCAGCAGTGGAGGCCAGGTTTTTCCCCCCTACGAGCAGTACTTC. Translated: CASSGGQVFPPYEQYF.

This clone has only one observation. The V gene is TRBV6-1, the J gene TRBJ1-3; unclear D gene. This CDR3 spans 15 amino acids. Trimming removed 6 bases from V and 0 bases from J, with 12 bases in between. Germline assignment: CDR1 MNHNS and CDR2 SASEGT. This CDR3 is CASSLGWGSGNTIYF. In nucleotides, the CDR3 is TGTGCCAGCAGCCTCGGGTGGGGCTCTGGAAACACCATATATTTT.

Here the CDR3 DNA reads TGCGCCAGCAGGCAGGGGGTAAGAGAGACCCAGTACTTC. Its protein is CASRQGVRETQYF. The V and J genes are TRBV5-1 and TRBJ2-5, with TRBD1 matching over 7 bases. V was pared by 5 bases and J by 4 bases, with 5 bases of the junction left unmatched. Per the germline V gene, CDR1 is SGHRS and CDR2 is YFSETQ. CDR3 length: 13 residues.

The chain employs TRBV27 and TRBJ2-2; 7 bases agree with TRBD1. V was pared by 6 bases and J by 8 bases, with 12 bases of the junction left unmatched. In germline, CDR1 is MNHEY, CDR2 SMNVEV (reference sequence). The CDR3 contains 15 residues. CDR3 region: CASRTDRVARGELFF. The CDR3, as DNA: TGTGCCAGCAGAACCGACAGGGTCGCGAGGGGGGAGCTGTTTTTT.

The chain uses TRBV7-2 and TRBJ2-1, with D hard to call. The CDR3 length is 9 residues. Germline assignment: CDR1 SGHTA and CDR2 FQGNSA. The V and J ends lost 3 bases and 13 bases respectively, with 4 bases between them. Here the CDR3 reads CASSLGQFF. In nucleotides, the CDR3 is TGTGCCAGCAGCTTGGGACAGTTCTTC. Full variable domain (remainder filled in from reference TRBV7-2 and TRBJ2-1): GAGVSQSPSNKVTEKGKDVELRCDPISGHTALYWYRQSLGQGLEFLIYFQGNSAPDKSGLPSDRFSAERTGGSVSTLTIQRTQQEDSAVYLCASSLGQFFGPGTRLTVL.

This chain joins TRBV10-2 and TRBJ1-1; D is ambiguous. CDR1 is WSHSY and CDR2 is SAAADI in the germline V gene. V was cut by 1 base and J by 6 bases, with 9 bases left in between. This CDR3 comprises 13 residues. In DNA, the CDR3 is TGCGCCAGCAGTGAGTTGCTGTCTCCTGAAGCTTTCTTT. It specifies CASSELLSPEAFF.

The chain uses TRBV4-1 and TRBJ1-3; perhaps TRBD1 as D (5 bases). CDR1 is MGHRA, CDR2 YSYEKL, per germline. This CDR3 has 17 residues. The ends were cut back, 1 base at V and 8 bases at J, with 21 bases in the middle. The DNA for the CDR3 is TGCGCCAGCAGCCAAGGACACCGGGACGGCTTTGGGTACACCATATATTTT. It codes for CASSQGHRDGFGYTIYF.

CDR3 amino acids: CASSFGTLEKLFF. CDR3 bases: TGTGCCAGCAGCTTTGGGACGCTTGAAAAACTGTTTTTT. The rearrangement links TRBV11-1 to TRBJ1-4, with D tentatively TRBD1 (5 bases). The germline gives CDR1 SGHAT, CDR2 FQDESV (reference sequence). This CDR3 region has 13 residues. Trimming stripped 3 bases from V and 7 bases from J, with 9 bases between.

Only a few counts were recorded for this clone. The chain uses TRBV19 and TRBJ1-2, with D possibly TRBD1 on 6 matching bases. CDR3 size: 15 residues. V shed 4 bases and J shed 0 bases, with 12 bases lying between them. Germline CDR1 LNHDA, CDR2 SQIVND (reference sequence). CDR3 nucleotide sequence: TGTGCCAGTAGTAAAACAGGGAATTCTAACTATGGCTACACCTTC. Residues: CASSKTGNSNYGYTF.

The chain links TRBV19 to TRBJ1-2, with a tentative D call TRBD1 (5 bases). V was cut by 2 bases and J by 4 bases, with 5 bases left in between. This CDR3 region has 12 residues. CDR1 is LNHDA and CDR2 is SQIVND in the germline V gene (reference sequence). This CDR3 reads CASSIRGYGYTF. DNA for the CDR3: TGTGCCAGTAGTATAAGGGGCTATGGCTACACCTTC. Based on the CDR3 plus reference TRBV19 and TRBJ1-2, the full variable domain is DGGITQSPKYLFRKEGQNVTLSCEQNLNHDAMYWYRQDPGQGLRLIYYSQIVNDFQKGDIAEGYSVSREKKESFPLTVTSAQKNPTAFYLCASSIRGYGYTFGSGTRLTVV.